The 9 T cell receptor beta chains listed next were all sequenced from one sample in a study of T cell repertoires in cytomegalovirus infection. TCRdb fed the reads into MiXCR, producing one record per CDR3 protein. The profile covers 100,000 or so distinct CDR3 sequences, with more than 20% appearing a single time and roughly two fifths taken by the ten largest. The sample comprised CD8+ T cells from PBMCs. These receptors all come from a human donor in good health (CMV status not recorded). Some clones in this sample may be carry-over from other donors' samples.

The CDR3: CASNPTGGGQPQHF. CDR3 DNA: TGTGCCAGTAACCCGACAGGGGGTGGACAGCCCCAGCATTTT. The chain links TRBV19 to TRBJ1-5; 9 bases align to TRBD1. The V gene end was trimmed by 7 bases and the J gene end by 7 bases; junction bases not matched to a gene: 8. The CDR3 contains 14 residues. Germline V gene data show CDR1 as LNHDA and CDR2 as SQIVND (reference sequence).

This chain uses TRBV27 with TRBJ1-1; no reliable D call. The CDR3 length is 11 residues. V lost 3 bases, J lost 8 bases, and 7 bases lay in between. Looked up from germline, CDR1 is MNHEY and CDR2 is SMNVEV (reference sequence). CDR3 loop: CASSLGGEAFF. CDR3 nucleotides: TGTGCCAGCAGTTTGGGAGGGGAAGCTTTCTTT.

This clonotype was seen only a few times. This sequence joins TRBV7-3 and TRBJ2-3; D unresolved. Per the germline V gene, CDR1 is SGHTA and CDR2 is FQGTGA. This CDR3 has 15 residues. V dropped 0 bases and J dropped 6 bases, with 13 bases sitting between them. CDR3 region: CASSLTDGHLDTQYF. The CDR3 DNA reads TGTGCCAGCAGCTTAACGGACGGCCACCTTGATACGCAGTATTTT.

In its sample, this clonotype was seen many times. V usage is TRBV11-1 and J usage is TRBJ1-1, with no clear D. V gave up 1 base and J gave up 12 bases, with 15 bases separating them. The CDR3 has 13 residues. CDR1 SGHAT and CDR2 FQDESV come from the germline V gene (reference sequence). The CDR3 nucleotides read TGTGCCAGCAGCTTAGAGGATCGTTTACAACCTTTCTTT. Protein: CASSLEDRLQPFF.

This clonotype came up a few times. The gene calls are TRBV12-3 or TRBV12-4 and TRBJ1-2; D remains ambiguous. V was trimmed by 3 bases and J by 2 bases, leaving 7 bases between them. The CDR3 covers 13 residues. For the CDR3, the DNA is TGTGCCAGCAGTTTTCAAACAAACTATGGCTACACCTTC. It yields the protein CASSFQTNYGYTF.

V gene TRBV4-1 combines with J gene TRBJ1-5; D is ambiguous. Per the germline V gene, CDR1 is MGHRA and CDR2 is YSYEKL. The V end was cut by 4 bases, the J end by 0 bases, with 10 bases between. This CDR3 has 15 residues. The CDR3 DNA is TGCGCCAGCAGCCCCTCGGAGCATAGCAATCAGCCCCAGCATTTT. This codes for CASSPSEHSNQPQHF.

In its sample, this clonotype was seen many times. The genes are TRBV12-5 and TRBJ2-4; no firm D call. This CDR3 spans 16 amino acids. From germline, CDR1 is LGHNT and CDR2 FRNRAP. V was shortened by 1 base and J by 7 bases, with 17 bases between the two germline ends. As DNA, the CDR3 is TGTGCTAGTGGTTTGGACCTGTTTGGAGAAGGGAACATTCAGTACTTC. Protein product: CASGLDLFGEGNIQYF.

V usage is TRBV27 and J usage is TRBJ2-5, with 14 bases matching TRBD2. The CDR3 spans 19 residues. The germline gives CDR1 MNHEY, CDR2 SMNVEV (reference sequence). J lost 7 bases, V lost 5 bases, and 18 bases had no gene match. The CDR3 coding sequence is TGTGCCAGCAGTCAAGCAGGACTAGCGGGAGGCCCAGGCCTAGTGACCCAGTACTTC. It translates to CASSQAGLAGGPGLVTQYF.

This clonotype was picked up many times. The gene calls are TRBV7-8 and TRBJ2-3; TRBD2 aligns across 7 bases. J was trimmed by 2 bases and V by 5 bases; bases with no gene match: 7. Germline loops: CDR1 SGHVS, CDR2 FQNEAQ. The CDR3 runs to 15 residues. CDR3 nucleotide sequence: TGTGCCAGCAGCGATCCCCGGGACTACACAGATACGCAGTATTTT. As protein: CASSDPRDYTDTQYF.